The sequence of this T cell receptor beta chain was determined in a study of T cells in Graves' hyperthyroidism and ophthalmopathy. A few counts support this clonotype. Among the patients, aged 18 to 65, hyperthyroidism was newly diagnosed and had lasted under 2 months. A patient was excluded if there was uncontrolled infection, other autoimmune disease, pregnancy or lactation. The blood specimen was taken at initial hyperthyroidism diagnosis, before any ophthalmopathy symptoms. V lost 7 bases and J 6 bases, leaving 15 bases between the germline ends. CDR1 and CDR2 (germline): MNHNS, SASEGT. The CDR3 extends over 14 amino acids. Amplified TCR beta CDR3 regions derived from RNA transcripts. An initial round of RT-PCR targeting the TCR CDR3 relied on the HTBI primer set. TCRdb passed the multiplex PCR reads through MiXCR, listing each CDR3 protein once. The data show about 720,000 distinct CDR3 sequences, around 20% seen once.

Specimen: blood. This chain connects TRBV6-1 to TRBJ2-2; tentatively, D is TRBD2 (5 bases). This clonotype originated in a woman between 45 and 65 years old with Graves' hyperthyroidism that later progressed to Graves' ophthalmopathy. The chain's CDR3 is CASNYRRQAGELFF. In DNA, the CDR3 is TGTGCCAGCAATTATCGGAGGCAGGCCGGGGAGCTGTTTTTT.